The 15 T cell receptor beta chains listed next were all sequenced from one sample in a study of CXCR3-negative and CXCR3-positive naive CD8 T cells. Carrying UMI labels, the TRB cDNA libraries were prepared through 5' RACE. Reprocessing the 5' RACE reads, TCRdb reports a single entry for every CDR3 protein and omits DNA. The sample includes approximately 56,000 distinct CDR3 sequences. Sequenced material: naive CXCR3- CD8+ T cells from blood. Subset meaning: CD45RO-CCR7+CD27+CD95- naive CD8+ T cells lacking CXCR3 (TNR3-). These TCRs come from a human donor in good health. Some clones in this sample may be carry-over from other donors' samples.

The chain recombines TRBV7-9 with TRBJ2-7; the D call of TRBD1 rests on TCRdb alone, since no DNA is present to check it. The CDR3 spans 13 residues. Germline V lookup: CDR1 SEHNR, CDR2 FQNEAQ (reference sequence). Here the CDR3 reads CASNPGRSYEQYF.

The chain is built from TRBV4-1 and TRBJ2-7; TCRdb indicates TRBD1, and absent DNA this call remains unverified. The CDR3 is made up of 15 amino acids. Germline CDR1 MGHRA, CDR2 YSYEKL. The CDR3: CASSQDTGVLAEQYF.

The rearrangement joins TRBV7-6 to TRBJ2-7; TCRdb gives TRBD1 as the D gene, but with no DNA this cannot be confirmed. The CDR3 loop spans 14 amino acids. Germline loops: CDR1 SGHVS, CDR2 FNYEAQ. This chain's CDR3 is CASSLGGAGYEQYF.

V usage is TRBV29-1 and J usage is TRBJ2-1. The CDR3 is 15 residues long. Germline lookup yields CDR1 SQVTM and CDR2 ANQGSEA. CDR3 residues: CSVEDLRSSYNEQFF.

This chain connects TRBV7-2 to TRBJ2-5; no DNA is available, so the TRBD1 call from TCRdb remains unchecked. Germline-derived CDR1 and CDR2 are SGHTA and FQGNSA. This CDR3 has 15 residues. CDR3 sequence: CASSSSTGPPETQYF.

The chain joins TRBV28 to TRBJ2-4. Germline V gene data show CDR1 as MDHEN and CDR2 as SYDVKM. This CDR3 comprises 15 residues. The CDR3 is CASSLYSSAKNIQYF.

The rearrangement uses TRBV15 and TRBJ2-1; absent DNA, TCRdb's TRBD2 call cannot be checked. This CDR3 spans 17 amino acids. The germline V gene encodes CDR1 LNHNV and CDR2 YYDKDF (reference sequence). The CDR3 protein is CATSSPRTRRPYNEQFF.

The rearrangement uses TRBV5-1 and TRBJ1-5; with no DNA, the TCRdb D assignment of TRBD1 cannot be verified. CDR1 is SGHRS, CDR2 YFSETQ, per germline. This CDR3 is 16 amino acids long. The CDR3 is CASSSEPGQAASPQHF.

V usage is TRBV28 and J usage is TRBJ2-1. Germline CDR1 and CDR2: MDHEN and SYDVKM. The CDR3 contains 11 residues. CDR3 amino acids: CASRDRNEQFF.

The chain combines TRBV7-9 with TRBJ2-6; there is no DNA to check the TCRdb D call of TRBD1. The V gene's germline CDR1 is SEHNR and CDR2 FQNEAQ (reference sequence). The CDR3 covers 16 residues. The CDR3 region is CASSLMGAAGANVLTF. Based on the CDR3 plus reference TRBV7-9 and TRBJ2-6, the full variable domain is DTGVSQNPRHKITKRGQNVTFRCDPISEHNRLYWYRQTLGQGPEFLTYFQNEAQLEKSRLLSDRFSAERPKGSFSTLEIQRTEQGDSAMYLCASSLMGAAGANVLTFGAGSRLTVL.

This chain uses TRBV20-1 with TRBJ2-7; TCRdb proposes TRBD1, but this gene call is untestable without DNA. The length of the CDR3 is 14 residues. Germline V gene sequence: CDR1 DFQATT, CDR2 SNEGSKA (reference sequence). The CDR3 is CSARSQGGSYEQYF.

The V call is TRBV29-1, the J call TRBJ1-1; TCRdb selects TRBD1, and the lack of DNA leaves this call unchecked. Germline CDR1 and CDR2: SQVTM and ANQGSEA. The CDR3 consists of 11 residues. CDR3 residues: CSVKGQGNAFF.

The rearrangement links TRBV20-1 to TRBJ2-7; TCRdb selects TRBD2, and the lack of DNA leaves this call unchecked. Per germline, CDR1 DFQATT and CDR2 SNEGSKA (reference sequence). CDR3 length: 14 amino acids. CDR3 residues: CSASLFSGRNEQYF.

The CDR3 here is CASSFGQFYEQYF. The rearrangement links TRBV3-1 to TRBJ2-7; TCRdb gives TRBD1 as the D gene, but with no DNA this cannot be confirmed. Germline V gives CDR1 LGHDT, CDR2 YNNKEL (reference sequence). CDR3 size: 13 residues.

CDR3 amino acids: CAWSVSAYNEQFF. The chain links TRBV30 to TRBJ2-1. The CDR3 has 13 amino acids. Germline V gene sequence: CDR1 GTSNPN, CDR2 SVGIG (reference sequence).